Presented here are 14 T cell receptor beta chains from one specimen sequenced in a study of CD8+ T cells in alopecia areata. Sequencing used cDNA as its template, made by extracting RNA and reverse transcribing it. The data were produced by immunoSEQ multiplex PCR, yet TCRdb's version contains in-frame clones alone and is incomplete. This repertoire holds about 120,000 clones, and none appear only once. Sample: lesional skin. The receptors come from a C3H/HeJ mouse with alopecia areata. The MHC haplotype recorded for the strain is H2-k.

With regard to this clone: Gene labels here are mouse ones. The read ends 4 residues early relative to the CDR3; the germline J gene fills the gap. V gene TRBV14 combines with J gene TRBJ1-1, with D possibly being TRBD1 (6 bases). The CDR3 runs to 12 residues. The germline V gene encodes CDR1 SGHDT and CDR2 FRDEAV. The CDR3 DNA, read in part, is TGTGCCAGCAGTTTGGGGGGCGCA. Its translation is CASSLGGA. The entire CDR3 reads CASSLGGAEVFF.

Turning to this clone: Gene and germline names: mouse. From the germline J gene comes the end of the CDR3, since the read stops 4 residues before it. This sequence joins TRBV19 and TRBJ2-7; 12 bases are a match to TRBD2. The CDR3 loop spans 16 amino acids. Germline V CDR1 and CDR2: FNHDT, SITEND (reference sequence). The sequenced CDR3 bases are TGTGCCAGCAGTATAAGCTGGGGGACTGGGGGGTAT. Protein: CASSISWGTGGY. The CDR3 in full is CASSISWGTGGYEQYF.

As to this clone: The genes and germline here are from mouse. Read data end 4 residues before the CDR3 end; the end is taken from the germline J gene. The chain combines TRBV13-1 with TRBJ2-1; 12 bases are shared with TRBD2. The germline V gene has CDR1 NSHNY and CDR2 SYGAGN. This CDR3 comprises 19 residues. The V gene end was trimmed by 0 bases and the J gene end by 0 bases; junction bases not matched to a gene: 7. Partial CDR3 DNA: TGTGCCAGCAGTGATGCTGACTGGGGGGGCGAGTATAACTATGCT. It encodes CASSDADWGGEYNYA. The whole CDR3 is CASSDADWGGEYNYAEQFF.

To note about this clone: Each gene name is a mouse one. CDR3 in amino acids: CTCSAVGGADDTQYF. The sequenced part of the CDR3 DNA is TGCACCTGCAGTGCAGTAGGGGGGGCGGATGAC. The chain uses TRBV1 and TRBJ2-5; 8 positions match TRBD2. The sequence runs out 4 residues before the end of the CDR3; the remainder is reconstructed from the germline J gene. This CDR3 comprises 15 residues. Germline V gene sequence: CDR1 NSQYPW, CDR2 LRSPGD (reference sequence).

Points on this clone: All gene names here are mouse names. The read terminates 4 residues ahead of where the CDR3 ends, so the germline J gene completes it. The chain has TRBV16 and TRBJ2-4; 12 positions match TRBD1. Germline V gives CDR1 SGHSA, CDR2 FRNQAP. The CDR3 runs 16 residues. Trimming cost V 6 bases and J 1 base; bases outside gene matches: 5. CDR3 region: CASRPGQGAGQNTLYF. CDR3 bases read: TGTGCAAGCAGGCCGGGACAGGGGGCCGGTCAAAAC.

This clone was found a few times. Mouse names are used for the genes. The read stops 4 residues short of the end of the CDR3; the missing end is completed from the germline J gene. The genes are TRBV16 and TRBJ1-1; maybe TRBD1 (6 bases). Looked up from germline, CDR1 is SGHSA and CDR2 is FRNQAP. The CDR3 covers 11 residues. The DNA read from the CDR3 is TGTGCAAGCGACCCCAGGGGA. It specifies CASDPRG. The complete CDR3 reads CASDPRGEVFF.

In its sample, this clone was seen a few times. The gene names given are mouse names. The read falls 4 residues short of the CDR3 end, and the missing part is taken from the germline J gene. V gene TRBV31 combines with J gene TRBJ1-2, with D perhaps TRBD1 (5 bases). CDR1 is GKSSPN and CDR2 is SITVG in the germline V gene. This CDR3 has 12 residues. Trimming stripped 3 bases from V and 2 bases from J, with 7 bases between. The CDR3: CAWSRQNSDYTF. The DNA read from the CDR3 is TGTGCCTGGAGCCGACAGAACTCC.

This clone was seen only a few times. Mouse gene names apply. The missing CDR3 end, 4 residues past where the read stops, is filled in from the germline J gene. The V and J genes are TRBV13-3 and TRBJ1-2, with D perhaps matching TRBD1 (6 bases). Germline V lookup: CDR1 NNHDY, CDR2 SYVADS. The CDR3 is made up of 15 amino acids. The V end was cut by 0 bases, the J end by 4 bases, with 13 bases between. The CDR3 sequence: CASSDEGGAGSDYTF. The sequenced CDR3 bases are TGTGCCAGCAGTGATGAGGGGGGCGCGGGCTCC.

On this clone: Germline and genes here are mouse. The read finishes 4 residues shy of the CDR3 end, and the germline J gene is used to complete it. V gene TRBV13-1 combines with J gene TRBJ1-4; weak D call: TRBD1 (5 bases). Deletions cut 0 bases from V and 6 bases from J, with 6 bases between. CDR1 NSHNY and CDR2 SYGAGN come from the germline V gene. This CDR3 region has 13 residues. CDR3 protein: CASSDVGDERLFF. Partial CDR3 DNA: TGTGCCAGCAGTGATGTGGGGGACGAA.

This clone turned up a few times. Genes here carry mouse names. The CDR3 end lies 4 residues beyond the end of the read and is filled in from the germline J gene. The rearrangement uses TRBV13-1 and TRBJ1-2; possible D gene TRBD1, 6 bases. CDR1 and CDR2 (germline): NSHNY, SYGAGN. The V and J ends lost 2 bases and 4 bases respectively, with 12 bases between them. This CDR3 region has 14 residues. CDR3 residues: CASSETRGGSDYTF. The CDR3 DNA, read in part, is TGTGCCAGCAGTGAAACCAGGGGTGGCTCC.

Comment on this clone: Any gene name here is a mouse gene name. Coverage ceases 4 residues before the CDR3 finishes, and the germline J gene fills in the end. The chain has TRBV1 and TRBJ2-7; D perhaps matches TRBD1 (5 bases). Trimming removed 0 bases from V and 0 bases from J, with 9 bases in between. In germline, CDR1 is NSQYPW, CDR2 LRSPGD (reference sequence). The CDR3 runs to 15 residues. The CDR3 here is CTCSAEGHNSYEQYF. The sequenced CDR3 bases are TGCACCTGCAGTGCAGAAGGACATAACTCCTAT.

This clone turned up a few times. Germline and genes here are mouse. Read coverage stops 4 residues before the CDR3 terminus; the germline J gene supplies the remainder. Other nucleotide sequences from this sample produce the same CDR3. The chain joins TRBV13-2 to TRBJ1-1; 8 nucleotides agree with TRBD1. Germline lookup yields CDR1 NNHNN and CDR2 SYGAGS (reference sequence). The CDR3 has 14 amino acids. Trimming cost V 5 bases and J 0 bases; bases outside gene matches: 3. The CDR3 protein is CASGGQGANTEVFF. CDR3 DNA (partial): TGTGCCAGCGGCGGACAGGGCGCAAACACA.

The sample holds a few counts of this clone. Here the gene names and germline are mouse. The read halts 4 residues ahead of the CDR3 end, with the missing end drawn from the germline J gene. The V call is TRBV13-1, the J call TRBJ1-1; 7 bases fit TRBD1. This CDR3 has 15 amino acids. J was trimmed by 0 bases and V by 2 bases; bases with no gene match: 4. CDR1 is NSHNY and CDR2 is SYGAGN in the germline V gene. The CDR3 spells CASSDGTVANTEVFF. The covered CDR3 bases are TGTGCCAGCAGTGACGGGACAGTTGCAAACACA.

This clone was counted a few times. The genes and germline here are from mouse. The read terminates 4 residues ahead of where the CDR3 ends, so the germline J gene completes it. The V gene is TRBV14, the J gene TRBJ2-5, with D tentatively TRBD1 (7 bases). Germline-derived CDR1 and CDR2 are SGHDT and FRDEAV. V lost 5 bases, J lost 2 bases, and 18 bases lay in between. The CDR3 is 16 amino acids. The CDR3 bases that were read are TGTGCCAGCAGCCCTCGACAGGGTGGGGGCCAAGAC. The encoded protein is CASSPRQGGGQD. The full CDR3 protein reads CASSPRQGGGQDTQYF.